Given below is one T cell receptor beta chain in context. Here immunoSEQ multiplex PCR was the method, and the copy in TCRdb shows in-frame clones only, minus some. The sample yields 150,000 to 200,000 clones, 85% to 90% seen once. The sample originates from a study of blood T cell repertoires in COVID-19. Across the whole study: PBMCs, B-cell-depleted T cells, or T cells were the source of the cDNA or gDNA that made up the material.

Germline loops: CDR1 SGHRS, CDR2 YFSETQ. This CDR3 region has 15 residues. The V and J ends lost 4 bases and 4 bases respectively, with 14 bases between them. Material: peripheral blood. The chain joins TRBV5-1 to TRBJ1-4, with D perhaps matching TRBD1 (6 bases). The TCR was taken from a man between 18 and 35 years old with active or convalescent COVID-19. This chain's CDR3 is CASSATGLGNEKLFF. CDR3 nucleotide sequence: TGCGCCAGCAGCGCAACAGGGTTGGGTAATGAAAAACTGTTTTTT.